This T cell receptor (beta chain) stems from a study of T cell responses to AZD1222 COVID-19 vaccine (dated by TCRdb to the early 2020s). Some background on the complete study: AZD1222 recipients with second doses at about 4 weeks or about 12 weeks were pooled, because spike-specific TCR depth and breadth did not differ between schedules. TCR sequencing was performed for roughly 250 trial participants, of whom around 200 were given two doses of AZD1222 and roughly 25 were given two doses of MenACWY control vaccine. Enrollment into the trials was organized by age into subgroups of 18-55, 56-69 and 70-plus years, and those subgroups contained roughly 150, 30 and 60 TCR-sequenced participants, respectively. Overall results and qualifications from the work: Vaccine-associated CD4 TCRs spanned the whole spike protein, with dominant responses in regions 160-218 and 743-854. Conclusions about previously exposed vaccinees were limited because only six AZD1222 recipients were SARS-CoV-2 seropositive at baseline. Nearly half of unique spike-specific TCRs reportedly recognized epitopes outside regions mutated in the B.1.351 and B.1.1.7 variants. Because no day 14 peak-response samples were available, repertoires were characterized only after the peak T cell response. Spike-specific TCR breadth and depth rose significantly after two AZD1222 doses compared with day 0 and with MenACWY recipients. The 56-69-year group was small, and its depth increase did not reach significance, likely because of low power. Most participants were white British and females outnumbered males, and the authors suggested that clonal diversity may have been underestimated.

The CDR3 regions of human TCRbeta chains were analyzed by immunosequencing. For the original study's pipeline: Repertoire TCRs were matched against a reference library of SARS-CoV-2-specific TCRs generated with the MIRA antigen-specificity platform. Breadth was defined as the fraction of unique TCRs that were SARS-CoV-2-associated, and depth was defined as the fraction of total T cells that were SARS-CoV-2-associated. Each spike-specific TCR was assigned to its reactive spike region and to a CD4 or CD8 class using the MIRA data. Log10-transformed breadth and depth values were compared by one-way ANOVA with Sidak's multiple comparisons tests. In TCRdb, the immuneACCESS table is reduced to in-frame sequences with V and J assigned. These tables do not hold every clone; where another copy was compared, an unresolved V gene accounts for under half, and the others remain unexplained. Clone size and the V and J calls come from that table; the DNA yielded D and trimming. The sample contains tens of thousands of clones, 75% to 85% of them found a single time. Clones ranked in the top ten supply roughly a fifth of the sample.

The CDR3 goes from the cysteine to the phenylalanine over 15 residues. CDR3 DNA only is kept here, 45 bases in frame from base 1. The V and J ends are trimmed by 1 base and 0 bases, leaving 10 bases between them. CDR1 and CDR2 were assigned from the germline V gene as SGDLS and YYNGEE. Of note for this clone: What antigen it recognizes has not been identified. No per-base quality is available; no much larger clone lies one base away.

The time point label here, explained by the study, means: baseline before first vaccination. The vaccinee samples were drawn from two UK trials, COV001 and COV002, one of which was a single-blind randomized controlled phase 2/3 trial testing AZD1222 (ChAdOx1 nCoV-19) in healthy adults. Trial participant PBMC samples were collected at day 0 and day 28 after the second dose for TCRbeta chain sequencing. This TCR derives from an adult in good health. This chain is built from TRBV9 and TRBJ1-2, with an unclear D gene assignment. Source: peripheral blood, taken on day 0 of AZD1222 vaccination. The DNA reads TGTGCCAGCAGCGTAAGAGCGTCGGCTAACTATGGCTACACCTTC. Translated, it gives CASSVRASANYGYTF.